The clone carrying this T cell receptor (beta chain) showed up many times. Template material for amplifying TCR beta CDR3 regions consisted of RNA transcripts. The HTBI primer set served for first-round RT-PCR of the TCR CDR3. TCRdb analysed the multiplex PCR reads with MiXCR anew, one entry per CDR3 protein. The repertoire holds some 370,000 distinct CDR3 sequences, about 14% seen once, with around 27% in the top ten. These data are taken from a study of T cells in Graves' hyperthyroidism and ophthalmopathy. From germline, CDR1 is SGHRS and CDR2 YFSETQ. V shed 1 base and J 5 bases; nucleotides not matched to a gene: 2. CDR3 length equals 14 residues.

Sequenced sample: blood. The chain recombines TRBV5-1 with TRBJ2-5, with TRBD2 matching over 10 bases. This TCR was recovered from a man aged 45-65 years with Graves' ophthalmopathy. CDR3 in amino acids: CASSLLLAGETQYF. The DNA of the CDR3 is TGCGCCAGCAGCTTGTTACTAGCGGGGGAGACCCAGTACTTC.